The next 22 T cell receptor beta chains were all read from a single sample in a study of blood T cell repertoires in COVID-19. TCRdb's copy holds only in-frame clones and misses some; the assay was immunoSEQ multiplex PCR. The table shows 130,000 to 150,000 clones, with roughly 84% occurring only once. The sample comprised peripheral blood. Source of these receptors: a man in his fifties or sixties with active or convalescent COVID-19.

The CDR3, as DNA: TGTGCCAGCACCCCAGACAGAGAAAAACTGTTTTTT. It specifies CASTPDREKLFF. V and J are TRBV21-1 and TRBJ1-4; the table's D call TRBD1 went unverified against the DNA. TRBV21-1 is recorded as a pseudogene. The CDR3 runs 12 residues.

The chain couples TRBV11-3 to TRBJ2-5, with D possibly matching TRBD1 (6 bases). The V and J ends lost 1 base and 5 bases respectively, with 17 bases between them. CDR3 length: 16 residues. Germline V gene lookup returns CDR1 SGHNT and CDR2 YENEEA. CDR3 loop: CASSLVGARGTETQYF. CDR3 DNA: TGTGCCAGCAGCTTAGTCGGAGCCAGGGGCACGGAGACCCAGTACTTC.

This chain connects TRBV7-8 to TRBJ2-1, with unresolved D. Germline V gene sequence: CDR1 SGHVS, CDR2 FQNEAQ. Between the trimmed V and J ends, which lost 5 bases and 2 bases, there was a span of 16 bases. The CDR3 length is 16 residues. Here the CDR3 DNA reads TGTGCCAGCAGCCCCCGTCGGCAGGTGCCCTACAATGAGCAGTTCTTC. Protein product: CASSPRRQVPYNEQFF.

The chain couples TRBV7-6 to TRBJ2-1, with a possible D match to TRBD2 (5 bases). This CDR3 is 16 amino acids long. CDR1 and CDR2 from the germline V gene are SGHVS and FNYEAQ. The V and J ends lost 0 bases and 0 bases respectively, with 9 bases between them. CDR3 coding DNA: TGTGCCAGCAGCTTAGCGGCGGGTACCTCCTACAATGAGCAGTTCTTC. Protein sequence: CASSLAAGTSYNEQFF.

The V gene is TRBV5-1, the J gene TRBJ1-3, with a tentative D call TRBD1 (5 bases). This CDR3 has 15 amino acids. Per germline, CDR1 SGHRS and CDR2 YFSETQ. V shed 0 bases and J shed 0 bases, with 7 bases lying between them. The CDR3 nucleotides read TGCGCCAGCAGCTTGGGGGGCCCCTCTGGAAACACCATATATTTT. Protein: CASSLGGPSGNTIYF.

The sample holds one count of this clone. The chain has TRBV5-1 and TRBJ2-1; TRBD2 agrees at 7 bases. V shed 0 bases and J 5 bases; nucleotides not matched to a gene: 8. CDR1 is SGHRS and CDR2 is YFSETQ in the germline V gene. This CDR3 comprises 16 residues. The CDR3 DNA reads as TGCGCCAGCAGCTTGGCCAGAGCGGGGCTTAACAATGAGCAGTTCTTC. It specifies CASSLARAGLNNEQFF.

This clone occurred a few times. The chain couples TRBV11-2 to TRBJ2-7; TRBD1 aligns across 9 bases. The CDR3 consists of 15 residues. After removal of 2 bases from V and 2 bases from J, the junction contained 4 bases not matched to a gene. Germline V gene data show CDR1 as SGHAT and CDR2 as FQNNGV. CDR3 nucleotides: TGTGCCAGCAGCTTACGGACAGGGGTCCCCTACGAGCAGTACTTC. This sequence encodes CASSLRTGVPYEQYF.

V and J are TRBV30 and TRBJ1-1, with D tentatively TRBD1 (6 bases). V was shortened by 2 bases and J by 5 bases, with 12 bases between the two germline ends. This CDR3 is built from 13 residues. CDR1 is GTSNPN, CDR2 SVGIG, per germline (reference sequence). The CDR3 bases are TGTGCCTGGAGTATCAGGGGTGTTACTGAAGCTTTCTTT. It yields the protein CAWSIRGVTEAFF.

Only a few counts were recorded for this clone. V usage is TRBV19 and J usage is TRBJ2-5, with a weak D call TRBD2 (5 bases). The germline gives CDR1 LNHDA, CDR2 SQIVND (reference sequence). This CDR3 comprises 17 residues. Trimming stripped 3 bases from V and 1 base from J, with 18 bases between. This chain's CDR3 is CASSITSATGIQETQYF. In DNA, the CDR3 is TGTGCCAGTAGTATTACGTCCGCAACCGGGATCCAAGAGACCCAGTACTTC.

The chain uses TRBV4-3 and TRBJ1-5, with a possible D match to TRBD1 (5 bases). The CDR3 is 16 amino acids. Germline CDR1 LGHNA, CDR2 YSLEER. V lost 0 bases to trimming and J lost 4 bases, with 13 bases between them. CDR3: CASSQDFQGRNQPQHF. CDR3 coding DNA: TGCGCCAGCAGCCAAGATTTCCAGGGTCGAAATCAGCCCCAGCATTTT.

The chain combines TRBV10-3 with TRBJ2-3; 12 bases agree with TRBD1. The germline V gene has CDR1 ENHRY and CDR2 SYGVKD. This CDR3 spans 15 amino acids. After removal of 4 bases from V and 4 bases from J, the junction contained 3 bases not matched to a gene. This chain's CDR3 is CAISGGQGAADTQYF. The CDR3 nucleotides are TGTGCCATCAGTGGGGGACAGGGGGCGGCAGATACGCAGTATTTT.

V is TRBV19 and J is TRBJ2-7; TRBD1 agrees at 10 bases. This CDR3 comprises 13 residues. Germline V lookup: CDR1 LNHDA, CDR2 SQIVND (reference sequence). V lost 5 bases to trimming and J lost 11 bases; unmatched junction nucleotides: 9. The CDR3: CASSPGTGVEEYF. The CDR3 DNA reads TGTGCCAGTAGTCCCGGGACAGGGGTAGAAGAGTACTTC.

The chain joins TRBV10-3 to TRBJ1-1; maybe TRBD1 (5 bases). Germline CDR1 reads ENHRY; CDR2 reads SYGVKD. The germline V and J ends were trimmed by 0 bases and 1 base, with 9 bases remaining between them. There are 15 residues in the CDR3. CDR3 bases: TGTGCCATCAGTGAGTCTTTAGGACAGAACACTGAAGCTTTCTTT. As protein: CAISESLGQNTEAFF.

The chain has TRBV7-8 and TRBJ2-2; 8 bases fit TRBD2. From germline, CDR1 is SGHVS and CDR2 FQNEAQ. The CDR3 sequence is 17 residues long. After removal of 4 bases from V and 6 bases from J, the junction contained 13 bases not matched to a gene. This chain's CDR3 is CASSWNSGAFRAGELFF. CDR3 DNA: TGTGCCAGCAGCTGGAATAGCGGGGCCTTCCGGGCCGGGGAGCTGTTTTTT.

V gene TRBV27 combines with J gene TRBJ1-2; possible D gene TRBD1, 5 bases. Trimming took off 3 bases at V and 3 bases at J, with 17 bases between the two ends. The CDR3 is made up of 16 amino acids. Germline V gene sequence: CDR1 MNHEY, CDR2 SMNVEV (reference sequence). The CDR3 loop is CASSFTHTTGDYGYTF. CDR3 in DNA: TGTGCCAGCAGTTTCACGCACACTACAGGCGACTATGGCTACACCTTC.

The chain employs TRBV27 and TRBJ1-2; no reliable D call. CDR3 length: 21 residues. Germline values: CDR1 MNHEY, CDR2 SMNVEV (reference sequence). V was clipped by 3 bases and J by 5 bases, with 34 bases between them. Here the CDR3 reads CASSFRGVLGQAPQAGYGYTF. The CDR3 nucleotides are TGTGCCAGCAGTTTTCGCGGTGTGCTCGGGCAGGCTCCACAAGCGGGATATGGCTACACCTTC.

The rearrangement uses TRBV5-1 and TRBJ2-3, with a weak D call TRBD2 (5 bases). The CDR3 sequence is 16 residues long. CDR1 and CDR2 (germline): SGHRS, YFSETQ. Trimming shortened V by 4 bases and J by 1 base, and 16 bases separated the two germline ends. The CDR3 protein is CASSPRPGMGTDTQYF. For the CDR3, the DNA is TGCGCCAGCAGCCCCCGCCCGGGGATGGGCACAGATACGCAGTATTTT. Using reference TRBV5-1 and TRBJ2-3 for the parts outside the CDR3, the full variable domain is KAGVTQTPRYLIKTRGQQVTLSCSPISGHRSVSWYQQTPGQGLQFLFEYFSETQRNKGNFPGRFSGRQFSNSRSEMNVSTLELGDSALYLCASSPRPGMGTDTQYFGPGTRLTVL.

The chain links TRBV5-1 to TRBJ1-1; D ambiguous. The V end was cut by 0 bases, the J end by 4 bases, with 4 bases between. Germline V lookup: CDR1 SGHRS, CDR2 YFSETQ. The CDR3 runs 12 residues. In DNA, the CDR3 is TGCGCCAGCAGCTTGGGGAGCACTGAAGCTTTCTTT. This encodes CASSLGSTEAFF.

The chain links TRBV11-3 to TRBJ2-1; 11 positions agree with TRBD2. CDR3 length: 16 amino acids. V lost 5 bases and J lost 9; bases outside the gene matches: 12. Germline V gives CDR1 SGHNT, CDR2 YENEEA. For the CDR3, the DNA is TGTGCCAGCAGCCACCGGTTAGCGGGAGGGCCCAGTGAGCAGTTCTTC. This codes for CASSHRLAGGPSEQFF.

The chain uses TRBV4-3 and TRBJ2-1; TRBD1 matches 8 bases. The length of the CDR3 is 16 residues. Germline V gives CDR1 LGHNA, CDR2 YSLEER. V was pared by 0 bases and J by 3 bases, with 4 bases of the junction left unmatched. The DNA of the CDR3 is TGCGCCAGCAGCCAAGATGCAGGGGGCATCTACAATGAGCAGTTCTTC. It specifies CASSQDAGGIYNEQFF.

The chain couples TRBV15 to TRBJ1-3; D gene uncertain. This CDR3 region has 18 residues. The V end lost 1 base, the J end lost 0 bases, and 16 bases lay between the germline ends. Germline V gene lookup returns CDR1 LNHNV and CDR2 YYDKDF (reference sequence). The CDR3 region is CATSRVPEASYSGNTIYF. The CDR3 DNA follows: TGTGCCACCAGCAGAGTACCGGAGGCGAGTTACTCTGGAAACACCATATATTTT.

The gene calls are TRBV11-3 and TRBJ2-7; TRBD2 matches 9 bases. This CDR3 contains 16 residues. CDR1 and CDR2 (germline): SGHNT, YENEEA. The V gene end was trimmed by 1 base and the J gene end by 0 bases; junction bases not matched to a gene: 4. The CDR3 sequence is CASSLGGSGSSYEQYV. CDR3 sequence (DNA): TGTGCCAGCAGCTTAGGCGGTAGCGGGAGCTCCTACGAGCAGTACGTC.